This T cell receptor (beta chain) was found in a study of human T cells and chemical hapten exposure. Looking at the study overall: Patches that contained 0.01% DPC were applied to the upper back and read at 6 days. The study, taken as a whole, reports: DPC sensitization left the count of TCRs above 1 in 1000 unchanged.

A remark on this clonotype: The antigen is unknown.

Sample time point: patch test 3, about 24 weeks after DPC sensitization. Treatment in this sample: therapeutic diphenylcyclopropenone sensitization with weekly scalp DPC. Alopecia patients between 18 and 70 years old and suitable for DPC were used as donors. TCRdb processed the RACE reads anew with MiXCR; each CDR3 protein has one entry. The table has around 85,000 distinct CDR3 sequences, over 10% seen once; the top ten hold approximately 5.2%. V lost 6 bases, J lost 5 bases, and 11 bases lay in between. The germline CDR1 and CDR2 sequences are MNHEY and SVGAGI. CDR3 length: 13 amino acids. This specimen was whole blood, taken in connection with sensitization to the hapten diphenylcyclopropenone (DPC). This clonotype was sampled from a woman aged 50 to 60 with alopecia areata. Some clones in this sample may be carry-over from other donors' samples. The chain employs TRBV6-5 and TRBJ2-1; the D gene is possibly TRBD1 (5 bases). CDR3 DNA sequence: TGTGCCAGCAGCCGTACAGGCCACAATGAGCAGTTCTTC. Residues: CASSRTGHNEQFF.